This TCR beta chain appears in the sequencing data of a study of identical twins. Study-wide results and limits: Insertions were reduced in abundant cord blood beta clonotypes but not in memory repertoires.

A word on this clonotype: No antigen is known for it.

MiXCR, applied by TCRdb to the 5' RACE reads, yields one record per CDR3 protein. The table has some 500,000 distinct CDR3 sequences, approximately 10% seen once; the top ten hold roughly 3%. This CDR3 contains 15 residues. CDR1 is SGHVS, CDR2 FQNEAQ, per germline. Trimming took off 0 bases at V and 6 bases at J, with 12 bases between the two ends. These records were also assigned to another study, of yellow fever vaccine responses in identical twins.

The clonotype originates from a young woman in good health. What was sequenced was PBMCs. The chain combines TRBV7-8 with TRBJ1-5, with D possibly being TRBD1 (6 bases). The CDR3 DNA reads TGTGCCAGCAGCTTAGCACAGGGAGGTCCTCAGCCCCAGCATTTT. It translates to CASSLAQGGPQPQHF.